Below, 30 T cell receptor beta chains from the same sample are listed, as sequenced in a study of molecular identifiers for immune sequencing clone quantification. TCRdb passed the PCR reads through MiXCR, listing each CDR3 protein once. The table includes about 510,000 distinct CDR3 sequences, 25% detected once. Sequencing used naive CD8+ T cells from blood, with Jurkat cell RNA spiked in. Stated subset: FACS-sorted CD8+CD4-CCR7+CD45RA+ naive T cells. These receptors were collected from a human donor in good health. Some libraries in this study had Jurkat cell RNA spiked in.

This clonotype was seen repeatedly, ten times or more. The chain is built from TRBV9 and TRBJ2-3; D may be TRBD1 or TRBD2 (5 bases each). This CDR3 is built from 15 residues. V lost 0 bases, J lost 3 bases, and 11 bases lay in between. The germline V gene encodes CDR1 SGDLS and CDR2 YYNGEE. Here the CDR3 reads CASSVDRGVTDTQYF. The CDR3 region has the DNA TGTGCCAGCAGCGTAGATAGGGGAGTTACAGATACGCAGTATTTT.

This sequence joins TRBV9 and TRBJ1-1; no reliable D call. The CDR3 runs 12 residues. V was trimmed by 6 bases and J by 3 bases, leaving 9 bases between them. Germline lookup yields CDR1 SGDLS and CDR2 YYNGEE. This CDR3 is CASTPQDTEAFF. The CDR3 nucleotides are TGTGCCAGCACCCCCCAGGACACTGAAGCTTTCTTT. The full variable domain, rest sourced from reference TRBV9 and TRBJ1-1, is DSGVTQTPKHLITATGQRVTLRCSPRSGDLSVYWYQQSLDQGLQFLIQYYNGEERAKGNILERFSAQQFPDLHSELNLSSLELGDSALYFCASTPQDTEAFFGQGTRLTVV.

Remarks on this clonotype: A read error may explain this, as a much larger clone is one base away. As DNA, the CDR3 is TGTGCCAGCAGCGCTTTGACAGCCCTTGAAGCTCTCTTT. Its protein is CASSALTALEALF. This rearrangement joins TRBV19 to TRBJ1-1; possibly TRBD1 for D (5 bases). CDR1 and CDR2 (germline): LNHDA, SQIVND (reference sequence). The CDR3 spans 13 residues.

There are a few counts of this clonotype. V gene TRBV6-4 combines with J gene TRBJ1-5, with 9 bases matching TRBD1. The CDR3 sequence is 17 residues long. Germline-derived CDR1 and CDR2 are MRHNA and SNTAGT. Unmatched junction bases numbered 13, after V lost 6 bases and J lost 4 bases. CDR3 protein: CASSVPKTGGVNQPQHF. CDR3 in DNA: TGTGCCAGCAGCGTCCCGAAGACAGGGGGGGTGAATCAGCCCCAGCATTTT.

The chain uses TRBV5-1 and TRBJ2-7, with 11 bases fitting TRBD2. The CDR3 length is 15 residues. Unmatched junction bases numbered 5, after V lost 1 base and J lost 5 bases. In germline, CDR1 is SGHRS, CDR2 YFSETQ. The CDR3 DNA sequence: TGCGCCAGCAGCTTGTTGCCTAGCGGGGGGAACGAGCAGTACTTC. Translation: CASSLLPSGGNEQYF.

Only a few counts were recorded for this clonotype. The CDR3 coding sequence is TGTGCCAGTAGCCCGACCGCGGGGGGATCTGAAAAACTGTTTTTT. It yields the protein CASSPTAGGSEKLFF. The chain recombines TRBV19 with TRBJ1-4; D perhaps matches TRBD1 (5 bases). V lost 6 bases and J lost 7, with 18 bases in between. CDR1 is LNHDA, CDR2 SQIVND, per germline (reference sequence). This CDR3 spans 15 amino acids.

Notes on this clonotype: One junction end does not reproduce the germline sequence, and a read error may be involved. The chain carries TRBV5-1 and TRBJ1-1, with a possible D match to TRBD1 (6 bases). The CDR3 extends over 11 amino acids. The germline gives CDR1 SGHRS, CDR2 YFSETQ. CDR3 coding DNA: TGCGCCAGCAGTGAACAGGGAAGTGCTATCTTT. It translates to CASSEQGSAIF.

In this sample, this clonotype turned up a few times. This chain links TRBV12-3 or TRBV12-4 with TRBJ2-7, with 7 bases identical to TRBD1. CDR3 size: 14 residues. Trimming took 6 bases from V and 3 from J; bases not matched to a gene: 8. The CDR3: CASSPTRQGYEQYF. In DNA, the CDR3 is TGTGCCAGCAGCCCTACCCGACAGGGCTACGAGCAGTACTTC.

The sample holds a few counts of this clonotype. The chain has TRBV28 and TRBJ2-1; 7 nucleotides line up with TRBD2. Germline CDR1 is MDHEN and CDR2 is SYDVKM. CDR3 length: 15 amino acids. Trimming at V came to 3 bases and at J to 8 bases, leaving 10 bases not matched to a gene. The CDR3 region is CASSFGGEGVDEQFF. CDR3 in DNA: TGTGCCAGCAGTTTCGGCGGGGAGGGTGTGGATGAGCAGTTCTTC.

The chain is built from TRBV6-5 and TRBJ2-5; D possibly corresponds to TRBD2 (6 bases). Trimming shortened V by 7 bases and J by 5 bases, and 20 bases separated the two germline ends. The CDR3 runs 15 residues. CDR1 MNHEY and CDR2 SVGAGI come from the germline V gene. CDR3 region: CASTPGPMAGETQYF. The CDR3 nucleotides are TGTGCCAGCACTCCGGGGCCGATGGCGGGGGAGACCCAGTACTTC.

This chain connects TRBV6-1 to TRBJ2-5; 8 nucleotides align to TRBD2. The V gene end was trimmed by 1 base and the J gene end by 5 bases; junction bases not matched to a gene: 9. The CDR3 is 16 residues long. Germline V gene data show CDR1 as MNHNS and CDR2 as SASEGT. CDR3 sequence: CASSEELAAGVETQYF. CDR3 sequence (DNA): TGTGCCAGCAGTGAAGAGTTGGCAGCGGGAGTGGAGACCCAGTACTTC.

The rearrangement links TRBV12-3 or TRBV12-4 to TRBJ2-1; maybe TRBD1 (5 bases). The germline V and J ends were trimmed by 2 bases and 9 bases, with 11 bases remaining between them. The length of the CDR3 is 13 residues. The CDR3 coding sequence is TGTGCCAGCAGTTTATCCCCAGGGCGTGAGCAGTTCTTC. Translating it yields CASSLSPGREQFF.

Remarks on this clonotype: Given a much more abundant clone one base away, this may be a read error. This chain joins TRBV15 and TRBJ2-5; D unresolved. Germline CDR1 is LNHNV and CDR2 is YYDKDF (reference sequence). The CDR3 has 13 residues. V lost 6 bases, J lost 9 bases, and 17 bases lay in between. The CDR3 sequence is CATRPENELPQYF. The CDR3 DNA follows: TGTGCCACCAGACCGGAAAATGAATTGCCCCAGTACTTC.

Points on this clonotype: Given a much more abundant clone one base away, this may be a read error. J is TRBJ2-5 and V is TRBV7-9, with D tentatively TRBD1 (6 bases). Trimming left V 5 bases short and J 2 bases short, with 15 bases between. CDR3 length: 15 residues. Germline V CDR1 and CDR2: SEHNR, FQNEAQ (reference sequence). CDR3 DNA: TGTGCCAGCAGCCCGCGACAGGTCCCTCAAGAGACCCAGTACTTC. Its protein product is CASSPRQVPQETQYF.

This clonotype was observed at least ten times. CDR3: CATSREGIDTEAFF. Here the CDR3 DNA reads TGTGCCACCAGCAGAGAGGGGATAGACACTGAAGCTTTCTTT. The chain couples TRBV15 to TRBJ1-1, with unresolved D. Germline CDR1 is LNHNV and CDR2 is YYDKDF (reference sequence). V gave up 0 bases and J gave up 3 bases, with 8 bases separating them. The CDR3 covers 14 residues.

The V gene is TRBV11-1, the J gene TRBJ2-7; D uncertain. This CDR3 contains 10 residues. V shed 8 bases and J shed 3 bases, with 5 bases lying between them. Germline V lookup: CDR1 SGHAT, CDR2 FQDESV (reference sequence). CDR3 protein: CASGNYEQYF. DNA of the CDR3: TGTGCCAGCGGGAACTACGAGCAGTACTTC. Supplemented by reference TRBV11-1 and TRBJ2-7, the full variable domain reads EAEVAQSPRYKITEKSQAVAFWCDPISGHATLYWYRQILGQGPELLVQFQDESVVDDSQLPKDRFSAERLKGVDSTLKIQPAELGDSAMYLCASGNYEQYFGPGTRLTVT.

Note on this clonotype: A much larger clone lies a single base off, so this may be a read error. The genes are TRBV5-6 and TRBJ1-1; tentative D call: TRBD1 (6 bases). This CDR3 comprises 15 residues. Looked up from germline, CDR1 is SGHDT and CDR2 is YYEEEE. Written as DNA, the CDR3 is TGTGCCAGCGGCTTGGGACAATCGGGGAACACTGAAGCTTTCTTT. Translated, it gives CASGLGQSGNTEAFF.

Notes on this clonotype: Possible read error: a much larger clone is one base away. The V call is TRBV2, the J call TRBJ2-3; TRBD1 matches 8 bases. With V trimmed by 7 bases and J by 4 bases, 7 bases remained unmatched. Germline V gene sequence: CDR1 SNHLY, CDR2 FYNNEI. The CDR3 is 14 residues long. CDR3 in amino acids: CASNDRGYPDTQYF. CDR3 DNA sequence: TGTGCCAGCAACGACAGGGGTTACCCAGATACGCAGTATTTT.

This clonotype was detected a few times. The V and J genes are TRBV28 and TRBJ1-3; tentatively, D is TRBD1 (6 bases). The CDR3 consists of 14 residues. The V gene lost 8 bases and the J gene lost 2 bases, with 13 bases spanning the gap. Germline-derived CDR1 and CDR2 are MDHEN and SYDVKM. For the CDR3, the DNA is TGTGCCAGCGGGGGCAGGGGCGCTGGAAACACCATATATTTT. It codes for CASGGRGAGNTIYF.

The chain uses TRBV4-3 and TRBJ1-1; TRBD1 is a possible D gene (5 bases). The V gene's germline CDR1 is LGHNA and CDR2 YSLEER. V lost 2 bases, J lost 6 bases, and 10 bases lay in between. This CDR3 region has 13 residues. CDR3 sequence: CASSQLPGAEAFF. Written as DNA, the CDR3 is TGCGCCAGCAGCCAACTACCGGGGGCTGAAGCTTTCTTT.

This clonotype was picked up many times. V and J are TRBV21-1 and TRBJ2-3; the table's D call of TRBD1 was not tested on the DNA. TRBV21-1 is designated a pseudogene. The CDR3 is 16 amino acids. In DNA, the CDR3 is TGTGCCAGCAGCAAAGATGCAGGGACACAGCCGGATACGCAGTATTTT. Its protein is CASSKDAGTQPDTQYF.

The J gene is TRBJ2-2, the V gene TRBV20-1, with D unresolved. The CDR3 loop spans 14 amino acids. The germline V and J ends were trimmed by 3 bases and 4 bases, with 12 bases remaining between them. CDR1 is DFQATT and CDR2 is SNEGSKA in the germline V gene (reference sequence). The CDR3 reads CSASDWWSTGELFF. As DNA, the CDR3 is TGCAGTGCTAGTGATTGGTGGAGCACCGGGGAGCTGTTTTTT.

To note about this clonotype: One junction end disagrees with the germline gene, perhaps due to a read error. The rearrangement links TRBV7-9 to TRBJ2-2; D remains unclear. This CDR3 has 15 amino acids. In germline, CDR1 is SEHNR, CDR2 FQNEAQ (reference sequence). This CDR3 is CASSLVGSNIGELFF. The CDR3 nucleotides read TGTGCCAGCAGCTTAGTGGGCTCGAACATCGGGGAGCTGTTTTTT.

The chain combines TRBV7-9 with TRBJ2-2; no reliable D call. Germline CDR1 is SEHNR and CDR2 is FQNEAQ (reference sequence). The CDR3 runs 12 residues. Trimming pared 5 bases from V and 6 bases from J, leaving 7 bases between. CDR3 region: CASSTPAGELFF. In DNA form, the CDR3 reads TGTGCCAGCAGCACCCCCGCCGGGGAGCTGTTTTTT.

There are a few counts of this clonotype. V usage is TRBV12-3 or TRBV12-4 and J usage is TRBJ2-7; tentatively, D is TRBD1 (6 bases). The CDR3 totals 13 residues. Trimming removed 8 bases from V and 2 bases from J, with 13 bases in between. The CDR3 here is CASGQGMAYEQYF. The CDR3 DNA reads as TGTGCCAGCGGCCAGGGGATGGCCTACGAGCAGTACTTC.

This clonotype was found many times. This chain connects TRBV6-2 or TRBV6-3 to TRBJ2-3; 7 nucleotides agree with TRBD2. From germline, CDR1 is MNHEY and CDR2 SVGEGT. The length of the CDR3 is 15 residues. The V segment lost 5 bases and the J segment 1 base; nucleotides outside the gene matches: 6. The CDR3 nucleotides are TGTGCCAGCAGTAAAACTAGCGATGGCACAGATACGCAGTATTTT. This translates into CASSKTSDGTDTQYF.

This clonotype was detected a few times. With a much larger clone just one base away, this may be a read error. This chain connects TRBV7-2 to TRBJ2-3; 8 positions agree with TRBD2. The CDR3 consists of 14 residues. CDR1 and CDR2 from the germline V gene are SGHTA and FQGNSA. The CDR3 region is CASNVLAEEDTRYF. DNA of the CDR3: TGTGCCAGCAACGTACTAGCGGAGGAGGATACGCGGTATTTT.

The sample holds a few counts of this clonotype. This chain links TRBV5-6 with TRBJ1-6; D is unclear. CDR3 length: 12 amino acids. Deletions cut 8 bases from V and 5 bases from J, with 8 bases between. CDR1 and CDR2 from the germline V gene are SGHDT and YYEEEE. The CDR3 here is CASQVHNSPLHF. DNA of the CDR3: TGTGCCAGTCAGGTCCATAATTCACCCCTCCACTTT. The full variable domain, with the rest looked up from reference TRBV5-6 and TRBJ1-6, is DAGVTQSPTHLIKTRGQQVTLRCSPKSGHDTVSWYQQALGQGPQFIFQYYEEEERQRGNFPDRFSGHQFPNYSSELNVNALLLGDSALYLCASQVHNSPLHFGNGTRLTVT.

This clonotype turned up a few times. This chain uses TRBV25-1 with TRBJ2-5, with D maybe TRBD1 (5 bases). CDR1 is MGHDK, CDR2 SYGVNS, per germline. V shed 3 bases and J shed 5 bases, with 10 bases lying between them. CDR3 length: 13 amino acids. CDR3 sequence (DNA): TGTGCCAGCAGTGACTGGGGCTGGGAGACCCAGTACTTC. It is translated as CASSDWGWETQYF.

This clonotype was found once. The chain uses TRBV11-2 and TRBJ1-1, with 8 bases aligning to TRBD1. Germline CDR1 is SGHAT and CDR2 is FQNNGV. The V and J ends lost 3 bases and 6 bases, in that order; junction bases with no gene match: 9. The CDR3 runs 15 residues. The CDR3 here is CASSFLRTGSSEAFF. CDR3 in DNA: TGTGCCAGCAGCTTTCTACGGACAGGGTCATCTGAAGCTTTCTTT.